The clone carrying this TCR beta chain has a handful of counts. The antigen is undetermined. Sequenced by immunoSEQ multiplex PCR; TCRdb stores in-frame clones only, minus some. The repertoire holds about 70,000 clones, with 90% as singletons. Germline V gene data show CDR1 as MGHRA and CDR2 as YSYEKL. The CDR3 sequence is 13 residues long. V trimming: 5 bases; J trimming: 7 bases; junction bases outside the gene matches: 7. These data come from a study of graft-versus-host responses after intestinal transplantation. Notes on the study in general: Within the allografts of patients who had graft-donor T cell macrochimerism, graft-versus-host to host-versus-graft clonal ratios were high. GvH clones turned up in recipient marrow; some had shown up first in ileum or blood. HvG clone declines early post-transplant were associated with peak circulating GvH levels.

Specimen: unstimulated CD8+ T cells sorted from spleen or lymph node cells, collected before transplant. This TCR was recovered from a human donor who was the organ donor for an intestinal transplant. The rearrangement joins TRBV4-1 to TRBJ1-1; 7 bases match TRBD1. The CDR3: CASSEGAGYEAFF. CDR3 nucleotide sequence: TGCGCCAGCAGCGAGGGGGCCGGCTATGAAGCTTTCTTT.